A single sample gave rise to the 9 T cell receptor beta chains below, sequenced in a study of tissue T cells after allogeneic stem cell transplantation. TCRdb keeps only in-frame clones here, not all; method: immunoSEQ multiplex PCR. The table includes several thousand clones, 45% to 70% detected once. Material: tissue from the jejunum, obtained at autopsy. Source of these receptors: a female donor at least 60 years old with lung cancer.

The V call is TRBV19, the J call TRBJ1-1; 7 positions agree with TRBD1. The germline gives CDR1 LNHDA, CDR2 SQIVND (reference sequence). The J segment lost 7 bases and the V segment lost 5 bases, leaving 10 bases of the junction unmatched. The CDR3 contains 14 residues. The CDR3 protein is CASSLRQGRSEAFF. CDR3 in DNA: TGTGCCAGTAGTCTTCGACAGGGCCGGAGTGAAGCTTTCTTT. The entire variable domain, with the rest obtained from reference TRBV19 and TRBJ1-1, is as follows: DGGITQSPKYLFRKEGQNVTLSCEQNLNHDAMYWYRQDPGQGLRLIYYSQIVNDFQKGDIAEGYSVSREKKESFPLTVTSAQKNPTAFYLCASSLRQGRSEAFFGQGTRLTVV.

The gene calls are TRBV24-1 and TRBJ2-2, with D uncertain. Germline CDR1 is KGHDR and CDR2 is SFDVKD. CDR3 length: 16 amino acids. V lost 1 base, J lost 2 bases, and 10 bases lay in between. The chain's CDR3 is CATSDFSAGNTGELFF. The CDR3 nucleotides are TGTGCCACCAGTGATTTTTCGGCAGGCAACACCGGGGAGCTGTTTTTT.

Sample share makes this clone medium-sized. The gene calls are TRBV7-9 and TRBJ1-3, with a tentative D call TRBD1 (6 bases). The V and J ends lost 5 bases and 0 bases respectively, with 8 bases between them. CDR3 length: 14 residues. Germline V gives CDR1 SEHNR, CDR2 FQNEAQ (reference sequence). The CDR3 spells CASSPTGSGNTIYF. In nucleotides, the CDR3 is TGTGCCAGCAGCCCGACAGGCTCTGGAAACACCATATATTTT. Full variable domain (rest looked up from reference TRBV7-9 and TRBJ1-3): DTGVSQNPRHKITKRGQNVTFRCDPISEHNRLYWYRQTLGQGPEFLTYFQNEAQLEKSRLLSDRFSAERPKGSFSTLEIQRTEQGDSAMYLCASSPTGSGNTIYFGEGSWLTVV.

The rearrangement joins TRBV12-1 to TRBJ2-7; no DNA check was done on the table's D call, TRBD1. TRBV12-1 is a pseudogene segment. The CDR3 length is 19 residues. CDR3 loop: CASSPPPPTRRQGYNEQYF. In DNA, the CDR3 is TGTGCCAGCAGCCCACCCCCCCCGACTAGACGACAGGGGTACAACGAGCAGTACTTC.

The chain links TRBV19 to TRBJ2-1, with TRBD2 matching 11 bases. J lost 5 bases, V lost 5 bases, and 5 bases had no gene match. This CDR3 spans 15 amino acids. The germline CDR1 and CDR2 sequences are LNHDA and SQIVND (reference sequence). This CDR3 reads CASSVSGRAHNEQFF. CDR3 DNA sequence: TGTGCCAGTAGTGTTAGCGGGAGGGCCCACAATGAGCAGTTCTTC.

This sequence joins TRBV20-1 and TRBJ1-1; no clear D. The CDR3 consists of 15 residues. The germline CDR1 and CDR2 sequences are DFQATT and SNEGSKA (reference sequence). V lost 3 bases and J 1 base, leaving 15 bases between the germline ends. DNA of the CDR3: TGCAGTGCTAGTGGGCAGACCAAGCAGAACACTGAAGCTTTCTTT. This gives the protein CSASGQTKQNTEAFF.

The rearrangement uses TRBV5-1 and TRBJ1-1; tentative D call: TRBD1 (5 bases). The CDR3 has 14 residues. The V gene's germline CDR1 is SGHRS and CDR2 YFSETQ. Deletions cut 0 bases from V and 11 bases from J, with 17 bases between. For the CDR3, the DNA is TGCGCCAGCAGCTTGGCGCGGGGGTCGCGAGTGGCTTTCTTT. As protein: CASSLARGSRVAFF.

The J gene is TRBJ2-7, the V gene TRBV19; D might be TRBD1 (6 bases). The CDR3 runs to 15 residues. Looked up from germline, CDR1 is LNHDA and CDR2 is SQIVND (reference sequence). V gave up 4 bases and J gave up 7 bases, with 20 bases separating them. CDR3 DNA: TGTGCCAGTAGTACCGCCGGGACAACTAGGGGAGAGCAGTACTTC. This gives the protein CASSTAGTTRGEQYF.

As concerns this clone: The identical CDR3 is also encoded by other nucleotide sequences in the sample. The gene calls are TRBV5-1 and TRBJ2-7; 12 bases are a match to TRBD2. CDR1 and CDR2 from the germline V gene are SGHRS and YFSETQ. Trimming at V came to 0 bases and at J to 4 bases, leaving 5 bases not matched to a gene. The CDR3 is 16 residues long. CDR3 bases: TGCGCCAGCAGCTTGGCGGCTAGCGGGAGGGGGTACGAGCAGTACTTC. Protein sequence: CASSLAASGRGYEQYF.